This T cell receptor beta chain is drawn from a study of PD-1 blockade in mismatch repair-deficient tumors. Germline V gives CDR1 KGHSH, CDR2 LQKENI. V dropped 6 bases and J dropped 0 bases, with 15 bases sitting between them. The CDR3 has 15 amino acids. Libraries were prepared by immunoSEQ multiplex PCR; TCRdb keeps only in-frame clonotypes and omits some of them. The data contain 10,000 or so clones, 75% to 95% of them seen just once; the ten biggest clones take up approximately 9.8%. To note about this clone: The antigen is unknown.

Noted time point: approximately eleven-day in vitro stimulation with candidate neoantigen peptide 3. The sample in question was cells cultured in vitro, obtained from a patient treated with pembrolizumab. This rearrangement joins TRBV18 to TRBJ2-7; TRBD2 is a possible D gene (6 bases). The sequence came from an adult with mismatch repair-deficient cancer. In nucleotides, the CDR3 is TGTGCCAGCTCGGAGGAGGGACTGATCTCCTACGAGCAGTACTTC. Translating gives CASSEEGLISYEQYF.